This T cell receptor (beta chain) was recovered during a study of blood T cell repertoires in COVID-19. Study as a whole: Whether acute or convalescent, the COVID-19 samples came from the United States, Italy and Spain. In each case, the material was cDNA or gDNA derived from T cells, B-cell-depleted T cells, or PBMCs.

As processed by the authors: Reference gene primer amplification gave estimated nucleated cell counts. Only in-frame clones appear in the TCRdb table, and some are missing; sequencing was by immunoSEQ multiplex PCR. The DNA gave D and trimming, while V, J and clone size come from that table. The repertoire consists of about 220,000 clones, with approximately 90% occurring once and the leading ten covering 2% to 2.5%. The ends were cut back, 2 bases at V and 6 bases at J, with 13 bases in the middle. This CDR3 is built from 14 residues. Looked up from germline, CDR1 is LGHNT and CDR2 is FRNRAP. The V and J genes are TRBV12-5 and TRBJ2-5; D might be TRBD1 (6 bases). The source material was peripheral blood. The receptor comes from a man aged 25 to 40 who had recovered from COVID-19. The CDR3 DNA reads TGTGCTAGTGGTTTGTTCACCGGGACAAAGACCCAGTACTTC. This translates into CASGLFTGTKTQYF.